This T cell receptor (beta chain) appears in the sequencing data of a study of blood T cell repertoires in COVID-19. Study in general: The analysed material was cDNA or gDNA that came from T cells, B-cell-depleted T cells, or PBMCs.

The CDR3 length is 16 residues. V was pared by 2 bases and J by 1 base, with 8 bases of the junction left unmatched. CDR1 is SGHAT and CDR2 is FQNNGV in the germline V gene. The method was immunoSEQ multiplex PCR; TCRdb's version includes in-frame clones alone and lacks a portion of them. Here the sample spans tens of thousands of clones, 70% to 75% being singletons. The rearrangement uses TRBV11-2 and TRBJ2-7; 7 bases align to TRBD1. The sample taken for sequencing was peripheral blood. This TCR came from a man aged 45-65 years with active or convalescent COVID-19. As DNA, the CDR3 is TGTGCCAGCAGCTTAATATTACAGGGGTATTCCTACGAGCAGTACTTC. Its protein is CASSLILQGYSYEQYF. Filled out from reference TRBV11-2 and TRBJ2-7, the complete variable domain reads EAGVAQSPRYKIIEKRQSVAFWCNPISGHATLYWYQQILGQGPKLLIQFQNNGVVDDSQLPKDRFSAERLKGVDSTLKIQPAKLEDSAVYLCASSLILQGYSYEQYFGPGTRLTVT.